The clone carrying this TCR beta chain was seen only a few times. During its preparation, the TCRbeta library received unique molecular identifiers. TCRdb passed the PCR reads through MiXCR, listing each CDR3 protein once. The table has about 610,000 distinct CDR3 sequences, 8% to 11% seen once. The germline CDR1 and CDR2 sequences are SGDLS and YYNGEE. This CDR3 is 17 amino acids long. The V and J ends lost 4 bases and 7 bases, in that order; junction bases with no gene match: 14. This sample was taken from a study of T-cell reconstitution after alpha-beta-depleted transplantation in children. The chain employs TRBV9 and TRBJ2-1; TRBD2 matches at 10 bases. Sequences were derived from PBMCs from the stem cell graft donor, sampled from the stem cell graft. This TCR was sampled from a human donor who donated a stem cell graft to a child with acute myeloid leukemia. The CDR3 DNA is TGTGCCAGCAGCCGGGCGACGGAGCGGGAGGGCGGGAATGAGCAGTTCTTC. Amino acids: CASSRATEREGGNEQFF.